This is a list of T cell receptor beta chains from one sample in a study of blood T cell repertoires in COVID-19. Clones were sequenced by immunoSEQ multiplex PCR, and TCRdb holds only the in-frame ones, with some missing. The top ten clones hold around 4.8% of a sample with about 300,000 clones, 89% of them seen once. Specimen: PBMCs or T cells enriched from blood (not recorded which). The receptors were sampled from a man aged 55 to 70 who had recovered from COVID-19. CDR3s include the opening cysteine and the closing phenylalanine or tryptophan. Each record gives: clone size, V gene, J gene, D gene, CDR3 protein, CDR3 DNA. A D gene is named only where the DNA matches it firmly. Not every row has a clone size; where given, it reads once, few, many or a size class.

>.|TRBV5-1|TRBJ2-5|TRBD2
CASSLGLAGHQETQYF
TGCGCCAGCAGCTTGGGACTAGCGGGCCACCAAGAGACCCAGTACTTC
>.|TRBV14|TRBJ2-5|.
CASSLNLQGAQYF
TGTGCCAGCAGCTTAAACCTACAGGGTGCCCAGTACTTC
>.|TRBV7-9|TRBJ2-7|TRBD1
CASSLGTGGTDEQYF
TGTGCCAGCAGCCTAGGGACAGGGGGGACGGACGAGCAGTACTTC
>.|TRBV7-3|TRBJ2-1|TRBD2
CASSSTRTSTYNEQFF
TGTGCCAGCAGTTCCACCCGGACTAGCACCTACAATGAGCAGTTCTTC
>.|TRBV5-1|TRBJ2-1|TRBD2
CASSKRLAGEDEQFF
TGCGCCAGCAGCAAACGACTAGCGGGAGAGGATGAGCAGTTCTTC
>.|TRBV19|TRBJ2-1|TRBD2
CASSIDVRLADYNEQFF
TGTGCCAGTAGTATAGACGTACGGCTAGCGGATTACAATGAGCAGTTCTTC
>.|TRBV21-1|TRBJ1-2|.
CASSAEEGETF
TGTGCCAGCAGCGCAGAGGAGGGTGAGACCTTC
>.|TRBV6-1|TRBJ1-1|TRBD1
CASSAIDRGPLMNTEAFF
TGTGCCAGCAGTGCGATAGACAGGGGGCCCCTCATGAACACTGAAGCTTTCTTT
>.|TRBV6-5|TRBJ1-5|.
CASRPQGNQPQHF
TGTGCCAGCAGACCCCAGGGTAATCAGCCCCAGCATTTT
>.|TRBV5-1|TRBJ2-7|.
CASSAGTPTSYEQYF
TGCGCCAGCAGCGCAGGGACTCCGACCTCCTACGAGCAGTACTTC
>.|TRBV21-1|TRBJ2-1|.
CASRAGLAGVGEQFF
TGTGCCAGCCGAGCGGGACTAGCGGGCGTCGGCGAGCAGTTCTTC
>.|TRBV10-3|TRBJ1-2|TRBD1
CATRTGTGSYGYTF
TGTGCCACGCGGACGGGGACAGGGAGCTATGGCTACACCTTC
>few|TRBV18|TRBJ1-2|TRBD1
CASSPVGQGKDGYTF
TGTGCCAGCTCCCCGGTAGGACAGGGGAAGGATGGCTACACCTTC
>.|TRBV18|TRBJ1-1|.
CASSAGANTEAFF
TGTGCCAGCTCCGCGGGGGCTAACACTGAAGCTTTCTTT
>.|TRBV28|TRBJ1-2|.
CASSSRFFHGYTF
TGTGCCAGCAGTTCACGGTTCTTCCATGGCTACACCTTC
>.|TRBV29-1|TRBJ2-1|TRBD1
CSVEYGTGLSYNEQFF
TGCAGCGTTGAATATGGGACAGGCTTGTCCTACAATGAGCAGTTCTTC
>.|TRBV10-1|TRBJ2-4|TRBD2
CASSETTGDGLAGDQNIQYF
TGCGCCAGCAGTGAAACGACAGGGGACGGACTAGCGGGAGATCAAAACATTCAGTACTTC
>.|TRBV7-2|TRBJ2-5|TRBD1
CASSLGTGGKTQYF
TGTGCCAGCAGCTTAGGGACAGGGGGAAAGACCCAGTACTTC
>.|TRBV6-1|TRBJ2-3|TRBD2
CASSEASGSPDTQYF
TGTGCCAGCAGTGAAGCCAGCGGGAGCCCAGATACGCAGTATTTT
>.|TRBV28|TRBJ1-5|TRBD1
CASSLMGQGAFNQPQHF
TGTGCCAGCAGTTTGATGGGACAGGGGGCGTTTAATCAGCCCCAGCATTTT
>.|TRBV2|TRBJ2-7|.
CASSLLGFRGMQYF
TGTGCCAGCAGCCTTTTGGGGTTTAGGGGAATGCAGTACTTC
>once|TRBV24-1|TRBJ1-5|TRBD1
CATSDPGPPGGQPQHF
TGTGCCACCAGTGATCCCGGGCCCCCAGGGGGCCAGCCCCAGCATTTT
>.|TRBV7-3|TRBJ2-2|TRBD2
CASSSGLASYTGELFF
TGTGCCAGCAGCTCCGGACTAGCTTCCTACACCGGGGAGCTGTTTTTT
>.|TRBV5-6|TRBJ2-4|.
CASSLFTRRNIQYF
TGTGCCAGCAGCTTGTTTACTAGGAGAAACATTCAGTACTTC
>.|TRBV28|TRBJ2-7|.
CATTGLVGVYEQYF
TGTGCCACGACGGGTCTAGTTGGCGTGTACGAGCAGTACTTC
>.|TRBV28|TRBJ1-5|.
CASSLGGSSNQPQHF
TGTGCCAGCAGTTTAGGGGGGAGTAGCAATCAGCCCCAGCATTTT
>.|TRBV7-6|TRBJ2-1|.
CASSSFSGKSYNEQFF
TGTGCCAGCAGCTCCTTTAGCGGAAAATCCTACAATGAGCAGTTCTTC
>.|TRBV24-1|TRBJ1-5|.
CATSDQDSPNQPQHF
TGTGCCACCAGTGACCAGGACAGTCCCAATCAGCCCCAGCATTTT
>.|TRBV28|TRBJ1-1|.
CASSLSRSLAEAFF
TGTGCCAGCAGTTTATCTCGGAGTTTGGCTGAAGCTTTCTTT
>.|TRBV6-5|TRBJ2-7|TRBD1
CAATRDRGLHEQYF
TGTGCCGCAACCCGGGACAGGGGTTTACACGAGCAGTACTTC